This T cell receptor beta chain is from a study of a mutant IDH1 vaccine in newly diagnosed glioma. Study information: Mean patient age was about 40 years; approximately 62% were male and about 40% female. Earlier care involved radiotherapy, temozolomide, or both, and the majority received both. Study-wide findings and caveats: Vaccination elicited immune responses in roughly 93% of patients.

The repertoire was sequenced with immunoSEQ multiplex PCR; TCRdb's copy has only in-frame clones and lacks some. The sample carries tens of thousands of clones, 80% recorded once. The CDR3 loop spans 16 amino acids. Per the germline V gene, CDR1 is SNHLY and CDR2 is FYNNEI. Trimming removed 3 bases from V and 2 bases from J, with 16 bases in between. Time point: week 23, last vaccination. In the vaccine, a single dose held 300 ug of the mutant IDH1 20-mer peptide, along with topical imiquimod. To note about this clone: Its specificity is not known.

The specimen comprised PBMCs, sampled from a glioma patient whose treatment included an IDH1 peptide vaccine. The TCR sequence derives from a man aged 40-49 years with glioma. The rearrangement uses TRBV2 and TRBJ1-2; unclear D gene. The CDR3, as DNA: TGTGCCAGCAGTGATAGGAGGGCCAGTTACAACTATGGCTACACCTTC. It codes for CASSDRRASYNYGYTF.